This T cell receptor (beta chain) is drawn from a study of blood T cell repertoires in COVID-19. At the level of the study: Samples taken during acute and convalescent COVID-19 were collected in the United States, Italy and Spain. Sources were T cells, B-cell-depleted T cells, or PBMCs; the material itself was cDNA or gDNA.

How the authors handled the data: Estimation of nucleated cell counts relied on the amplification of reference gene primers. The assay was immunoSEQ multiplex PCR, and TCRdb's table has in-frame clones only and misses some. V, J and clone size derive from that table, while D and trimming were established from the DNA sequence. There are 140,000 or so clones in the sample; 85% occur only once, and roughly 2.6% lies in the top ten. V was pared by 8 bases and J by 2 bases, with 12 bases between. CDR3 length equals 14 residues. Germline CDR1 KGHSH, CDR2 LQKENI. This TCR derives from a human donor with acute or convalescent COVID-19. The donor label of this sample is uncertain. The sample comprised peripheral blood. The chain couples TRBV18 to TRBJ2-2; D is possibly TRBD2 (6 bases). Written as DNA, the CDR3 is TGTGCCAGCGGCCGGGACTCCAACACCGGGGAGCTGTTTTTT. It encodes CASGRDSNTGELFF.